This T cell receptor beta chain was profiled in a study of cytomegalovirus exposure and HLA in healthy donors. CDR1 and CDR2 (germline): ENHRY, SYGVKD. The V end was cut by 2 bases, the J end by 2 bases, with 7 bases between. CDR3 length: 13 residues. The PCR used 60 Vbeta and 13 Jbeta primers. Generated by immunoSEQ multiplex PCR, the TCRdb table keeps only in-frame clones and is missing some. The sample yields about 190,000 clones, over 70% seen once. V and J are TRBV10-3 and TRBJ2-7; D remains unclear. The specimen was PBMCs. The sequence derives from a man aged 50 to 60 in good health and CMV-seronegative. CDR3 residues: CAISEETTYEQYF. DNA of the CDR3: TGTGCCATCAGTGAGGAAACAACCTACGAGCAGTACTTC.